One and the same sample provided the 28 T cell receptor beta chains below, sequenced in a study of follicular helper T cells after annual influenza vaccination. The table came from immunoSEQ multiplex PCR; TCRdb's copy has only in-frame clones and leaves some out. The sample yields approximately 10,000 clones, 65% to 85% seen once. The sample consisted of CXCR5- memory CD4+ T cells sorted from blood, taken 6 weeks after influenza vaccination. The receptors shown here come from an adult who received the influenza vaccine.

A single count supports this clone. V and J are TRBV6-6 and TRBJ2-7, with TRBD2 matching over 10 bases. In germline, CDR1 is MNHNY, CDR2 SVGAGI (reference sequence). The CDR3 loop spans 15 amino acids. The V segment lost 6 bases and the J segment 7 bases; nucleotides outside the gene matches: 12. The CDR3 protein is CASSWASGRTGEQYF. The CDR3 bases are TGTGCCAGCAGCTGGGCTAGCGGGAGAACGGGTGAGCAGTACTTC.

This chain links TRBV5-1 with TRBJ2-1; D perhaps matches TRBD2 (6 bases). The CDR3 consists of 13 residues. The germline CDR1 and CDR2 sequences are SGHRS and YFSETQ. The V end was cut by 0 bases, the J end by 7 bases, with 8 bases between. The DNA for the CDR3 is TGCGCCAGCAGCTTGGCCGGAGGGAATGAGCAGTTCTTC. As protein: CASSLAGGNEQFF.

The chain employs TRBV27 and TRBJ2-1; a possible D gene is TRBD1 (5 bases). V was clipped by 6 bases and J by 0 bases, with 12 bases between them. The CDR3 loop spans 15 amino acids. Germline loops: CDR1 MNHEY, CDR2 SMNVEV (reference sequence). The CDR3 nucleotides read TGTGCCAGCAGAGACAGATATAGCTCCTACAATGAGCAGTTCTTC. This sequence encodes CASRDRYSSYNEQFF.

This clone was observed a single time. J is TRBJ1-1 and V is TRBV2; TRBD1 aligns across 8 bases. CDR1 is SNHLY and CDR2 is FYNNEI in the germline V gene. The CDR3 is 16 residues long. The ends lost 7 bases at V and 0 bases at J; junction bases unmatched: 10. The CDR3, as DNA: TGTGCCAGCATTCACGCCCCGGGACAGGTGAACACTGAAGCTTTCTTT. It specifies CASIHAPGQVNTEAFF.

The chain combines TRBV5-4 with TRBJ2-7; 8 nucleotides align to TRBD2. The CDR3 covers 14 residues. Trimming at V came to 10 bases and at J to 7 bases, leaving 16 bases not matched to a gene. Looked up from germline, CDR1 is SGHNT and CDR2 is YYREEE (reference sequence). CDR3 nucleotides: TGTGCCTTCAGGGGCCCAGCGGGAGTTGGGGAGCAGTACTTC. Translating it yields CAFRGPAGVGEQYF. Based on the CDR3 plus reference TRBV5-4 and TRBJ2-7, the full variable domain is ETGVTQSPTHLIKTRGQQVTLRCSSQSGHNTVSWYQQALGQGPQFIFQYYREEENGRGNFPPRFSGLQFPNYSSELNVNALELDDSALYLCAFRGPAGVGEQYFGPGTRLTVT.

The chain combines TRBV11-2 with TRBJ2-1; 10 nucleotides align to TRBD2. The CDR3 is made up of 17 amino acids. Germline-derived CDR1 and CDR2 are SGHAT and FQNNGV. J lost 4 bases, V lost 3 bases, and 9 bases had no gene match. CDR3 loop: CASSFIGGLADYNEQFF. CDR3 nucleotide sequence: TGTGCCAGCAGCTTTATCGGTGGACTAGCGGATTACAATGAGCAGTTCTTC.

The rearrangement links TRBV29-1 to TRBJ1-4, with TRBD1 matching 11 bases. CDR3 length: 14 amino acids. J gave up 8 bases and V 6 bases, and 8 bases lay outside the gene matches. Looked up from germline, CDR1 is SQVTM and CDR2 is ANQGSEA. CDR3 protein: CSVGQGASSEKLFF. CDR3 DNA: TGCAGCGTCGGACAGGGGGCAAGTTCGGAAAAACTGTTTTTT.

This clone was seen just once. The rearrangement joins TRBV28 to TRBJ1-2, with 10 bases identical to TRBD1. V trimming: 5 bases; J trimming: 7 bases; junction bases outside the gene matches: 16. CDR1 MDHEN and CDR2 SYDVKM come from the germline V gene. The CDR3 has 17 amino acids. CDR3 region: CASSLLRQGASLSGYTF. The CDR3 DNA follows: TGTGCCAGCAGTCTCCTGAGACAGGGGGCGAGTTTGAGTGGCTACACCTTC.

The chain is built from TRBV5-1 and TRBJ2-1; 9 bases are a match to TRBD1. The germline V gene has CDR1 SGHRS and CDR2 YFSETQ. Losses at the gene ends were 4 bases for V and 6 bases for J; bases not matched to a gene: 8. The CDR3 loop spans 15 amino acids. The CDR3 nucleotides read TGCGCCAGCAGCATGGGACAGGGCCTCACCAATGAGCAGTTCTTC. Protein product: CASSMGQGLTNEQFF.

The rearrangement uses TRBV10-2 and TRBJ2-5; 13 nucleotides agree with TRBD2. Per the germline V gene, CDR1 is WSHSY and CDR2 is SAAADI. The CDR3 sequence is 15 residues long. V lost 9 bases, J lost 5 bases, and 9 bases stayed unmatched. The CDR3 DNA is TGCGCCAGTAGGACTAGCGGGAGAGAAAGCGAGACCCAGTACTTC. This gives the protein CASRTSGRESETQYF.

This clone showed up just once. The CDR3 protein is CASSLDPGTYEQYF. For the CDR3, the DNA is TGTGCCAGCAGCTTAGACCCGGGAACCTACGAGCAGTACTTC. The chain joins TRBV7-2 to TRBJ2-7, with a tentative D call TRBD2 (5 bases). The CDR3 length is 14 residues. V lost 1 base, J lost 2 bases, and 9 bases lay in between. From germline, CDR1 is SGHTA and CDR2 FQGNSA.

J is TRBJ2-3 and V is TRBV18; no definite D call. Germline loops: CDR1 KGHSH, CDR2 LQKENI. The germline V and J ends were trimmed by 4 bases and 4 bases, with 9 bases remaining between them. This CDR3 has 13 residues. CDR3 in amino acids: CASSLQVADTQYF. The CDR3 DNA is TGTGCCAGCTCACTGCAAGTCGCAGATACGCAGTATTTT.

Note on this clone: At one end the junction does not follow the germline gene, possibly because of a read error. The chain joins TRBV10-3 to TRBJ2-7; D gene unclear. CDR1 and CDR2 from the germline V gene are ENHRY and SYGVKD. The CDR3 contains 13 residues. The CDR3 protein is CASSYPPRYEQYF. For the CDR3, the DNA is TGTGCCAGCAGTTACCCTCCCCGGTACGAGCAGTACTTC.

This clone occurred a few times. The chain carries TRBV11-2 and TRBJ2-7, with 9 nucleotides matching TRBD1. In germline, CDR1 is SGHAT, CDR2 FQNNGV. CDR3 length: 16 amino acids. Trimming cost V 0 bases and J 5 bases; bases outside gene matches: 8. The CDR3 DNA sequence: TGTGCCAGCAGCTTAGATTTCGAACAGGGGGCCCACGAGCAGTACTTC. Translation gives CASSLDFEQGAHEQYF. Based on the CDR3 plus reference TRBV11-2 and TRBJ2-7, the full variable domain is EAGVAQSPRYKIIEKRQSVAFWCNPISGHATLYWYQQILGQGPKLLIQFQNNGVVDDSQLPKDRFSAERLKGVDSTLKIQPAKLEDSAVYLCASSLDFEQGAHEQYFGPGTRLTVT.

The chain employs TRBV27 and TRBJ1-1; D ambiguous. The V and J ends lost 0 bases and 1 base respectively, with 12 bases between them. Germline V CDR1 and CDR2: MNHEY, SMNVEV (reference sequence). CDR3 size: 16 residues. CDR3 sequence (DNA): TGTGCCAGCAGTTTATCGATGGAGACACCGAACACTGAAGCTTTCTTT. It specifies CASSLSMETPNTEAFF.

The chain recombines TRBV7-8 with TRBJ2-1; 8 nucleotides line up with TRBD1. Germline CDR1 reads SGHVS; CDR2 reads FQNEAQ. This CDR3 spans 16 amino acids. The trim removed 1 base at V and 3 bases at J, leaving 5 bases unmatched. CDR3 in DNA: TGTGCCAGCAGCTTAGTTCGGACAGGGTACTACAATGAGCAGTTCTTC. It specifies CASSLVRTGYYNEQFF.

The gene calls are TRBV6-6 and TRBJ1-1; tentative D call: TRBD1 (6 bases). Trimming pared 6 bases from V and 4 bases from J, leaving 12 bases between. The CDR3 covers 13 residues. The germline CDR1 and CDR2 sequences are MNHNY and SVGAGI (reference sequence). This chain's CDR3 is CASRAGESTEAFF. CDR3 sequence (DNA): TGTGCCAGCAGGGCAGGGGAATCCACTGAAGCTTTCTTT.

This clone has just one count. The V call is TRBV19, the J call TRBJ1-5; D possibly corresponds to TRBD1 (6 bases). Germline V gives CDR1 LNHDA, CDR2 SQIVND (reference sequence). The CDR3 consists of 16 residues. Trimming took off 7 bases at V and 4 bases at J, with 20 bases between the two ends. In DNA form, the CDR3 reads TGTGCCAGTACCTCAGGTGCAGGGGCGGGGAATCAGCCCCAGCATTTT. It is translated as CASTSGAGAGNQPQHF.

The rearrangement links TRBV9 to TRBJ1-1; D is possibly TRBD1 (6 bases). The germline V gene has CDR1 SGDLS and CDR2 YYNGEE. The CDR3 has 14 residues. Between the trimmed V and J ends, which lost 4 bases and 3 bases, there was a span of 13 bases. The CDR3 nucleotides read TGTGCCAGCAGCCGTCAGACAGGTTACACTGAAGCTTTCTTT. Protein sequence: CASSRQTGYTEAFF. The full variable domain, with the rest looked up from reference TRBV9 and TRBJ1-1, is DSGVTQTPKHLITATGQRVTLRCSPRSGDLSVYWYQQSLDQGLQFLIQYYNGEERAKGNILERFSAQQFPDLHSELNLSSLELGDSALYFCASSRQTGYTEAFFGQGTRLTVV.

V usage is TRBV7-2 and J usage is TRBJ1-1; 7 nucleotides line up with TRBD1. The germline V gene has CDR1 SGHTA and CDR2 FQGNSA. This CDR3 has 13 amino acids. Germline trimming cut 3 bases from V and 6 bases from J; bases unmatched to any gene: 4. The CDR3 nucleotides are TGTGCCAGCAGCTTTAACAGGGGTCCTGAAGCTTTCTTT. Encoded protein: CASSFNRGPEAFF.

CDR3 protein: CASSQGSGGGRETQYF. The CDR3 nucleotides read TGTGCCAGCAGCCAAGGGAGTGGCGGGGGGCGAGAGACCCAGTACTTC. The rearrangement uses TRBV4-2 and TRBJ2-5; 8 nucleotides match TRBD2. CDR1 LGHNA and CDR2 YNFKEQ come from the germline V gene. The trim removed 1 base at V and 4 bases at J, leaving 8 bases unmatched. The CDR3 spans 16 residues.

V usage is TRBV6-5 and J usage is TRBJ2-1; 9 bases fit TRBD1. Per germline, CDR1 MNHEY and CDR2 SVGAGI. The CDR3 spans 13 residues. Germline trimming cut 4 bases from V and 13 bases from J; bases unmatched to any gene: 8. As DNA, the CDR3 is TGTGCCAGCAGTTCCGTCAACAGGGGGCTTCAGTTCTTC. Its protein product is CASSSVNRGLQFF.

This sequence joins TRBV15 and TRBJ1-2, with a possible D match to TRBD1 (6 bases). The V end was cut by 0 bases, the J end by 7 bases, with 15 bases between. Germline V gives CDR1 LNHNV, CDR2 YYDKDF (reference sequence). This CDR3 is built from 15 residues. The CDR3 here is CATSREGGRIGGYTF. The CDR3 nucleotides are TGTGCCACCAGCAGAGAGGGGGGGCGCATCGGTGGCTACACCTTC.

The V gene is TRBV18, the J gene TRBJ1-1; weak D call: TRBD1 (5 bases). V shed 5 bases and J shed 1 base, with 8 bases lying between them. Looked up from germline, CDR1 is KGHSH and CDR2 is LQKENI. CDR3 length equals 13 residues. CDR3 DNA sequence: TGTGCCAGCTCATTTGGGGGGAACACTGAAGCTTTCTTT. Translated: CASSFGGNTEAFF.

The chain links TRBV6-6 to TRBJ2-7; unclear D gene. In germline, CDR1 is MNHNY, CDR2 SVGAGI (reference sequence). This CDR3 comprises 15 residues. Trimming removed 2 bases at V and 4 bases at J, with 15 bases between. The CDR3 bases are TGTGCCAGCAGTTACCATGAGAAAGGGTCGTACGAGCAGTACTTC. Translating gives CASSYHEKGSYEQYF.

J is TRBJ1-1 and V is TRBV5-1; 12 bases align to TRBD1. Germline V lookup: CDR1 SGHRS, CDR2 YFSETQ. The V segment lost 4 bases and the J segment 4 bases; nucleotides outside the gene matches: 5. The CDR3 is made up of 15 amino acids. CDR3 sequence reads: CASSPGQGAATEAFF. CDR3 DNA sequence: TGCGCCAGCAGCCCGGGACAGGGGGCAGCCACTGAAGCTTTCTTT.

This chain uses TRBV5-1 with TRBJ2-2; 10 bases are shared with TRBD1. The ends lost 4 bases at V and 4 bases at J; junction bases unmatched: 7. The CDR3 sequence is 16 residues long. CDR1 and CDR2 (germline): SGHRS, YFSETQ. As DNA, the CDR3 is TGCGCCAGCAGCGCGACAGGGGGCGCGGGCACCGGGGAGCTGTTTTTT. Translating it yields CASSATGGAGTGELFF.

This clone was found a few times. The CDR3 reads CASSLDTSPLHF. CDR3 DNA sequence: TGTGCCAGCAGCTTGGATACCTCACCCCTCCACTTT. J is TRBJ1-6 and V is TRBV5-4; D is uncertain. The V end lost 0 bases, the J end lost 10 bases, and 5 bases lay between the germline ends. This CDR3 is built from 12 residues. Germline loops: CDR1 SGHNT, CDR2 YYREEE (reference sequence).